This T cell receptor (beta chain) is drawn from a study of Graves' ophthalmopathy and Graves' hyperthyroidism. TCR beta CDR3 regions were amplified from RNA transcripts. RT-PCR with HTBI primers came first, then second-round multiplex PCR. From the multiplex PCR reads, TCRdb called clonotypes with MiXCR, one entry per CDR3 protein. The sample holds 600,000 to 950,000 distinct CDR3 sequences, 40% seen once. There are many counts of this clonotype. This TCR was recovered from an adult man with Graves' ophthalmopathy. The sample comprised peripheral blood.

CDR3 loop: CASSLFPLGQETQYF. The CDR3 bases are TGTGCCAGCAGCTTATTCCCCCTCGGCCAAGAGACCCAGTACTTC. This chain uses TRBV7-2 with TRBJ2-5; D remains unclear. CDR3 length: 15 residues. Looked up from germline, CDR1 is SGHTA and CDR2 is FQGNSA. V lost 2 bases and J 1 base, leaving 11 bases between the germline ends.